These 14 T cell receptor beta chains originate from one sample sequenced in a study of blood T cell repertoires in COVID-19. The protocol was immunoSEQ multiplex PCR, while the TCRdb copy is restricted to in-frame clones and leaves out a portion. The top ten hold about 0.75% of the sample, which has approximately 470,000 clones, about 85% seen once. The sequenced material came from PBMCs or T cells enriched from blood (not recorded which). The receptors derive from a woman aged 18-29 years who had recovered from COVID-19.

The chain recombines TRBV6-5 with TRBJ1-5; 9 bases line up with TRBD1. This CDR3 region has 15 residues. Germline-derived CDR1 and CDR2 are MNHEY and SVGAGI. Trimming removed 6 bases from V and 3 bases from J; junction bases left unmatched: 6. Written as DNA, the CDR3 is TGTGCCAGCAGGAGGACAGGGGCTGACAATCAGCCCCAGCATTTT. Its protein is CASRRTGADNQPQHF.

V usage is TRBV28 and J usage is TRBJ2-3, with D perhaps matching TRBD1 (5 bases). The CDR3 has 19 residues. V gave up 6 bases and J gave up 1 base, with 26 bases separating them. Germline CDR1 and CDR2: MDHEN and SYDVKM. The CDR3 bases are TGTGCCAGCAGGCGATCTAGGACAACTGGGGCGCTAGGCACAGATACGCAGTATTTT. Its protein is CASRRSRTTGALGTDTQYF.

This clone was seen once. The V and J genes are TRBV30 and TRBJ2-5; no clear D gene. Germline assignment: CDR1 GTSNPN and CDR2 SVGIG (reference sequence). This CDR3 comprises 13 residues. Trimming pared 0 bases from V and 5 bases from J, leaving 10 bases between. This CDR3 is CAWSVRVVETQYF. CDR3 nucleotide sequence: TGTGCCTGGAGTGTAAGAGTTGTCGAGACCCAGTACTTC.

J is TRBJ2-3 and V is TRBV7-9; D not resolved. The CDR3 sequence is 15 residues long. Between the trimmed V and J ends, which lost 3 bases and 7 bases, there was a span of 17 bases. Germline V gives CDR1 SEHNR, CDR2 FQNEAQ (reference sequence). For the CDR3, the DNA is TGTGCCAGCAGCTTCCCAACCCTGGGCGCATATACGCAGTATTTT. Translated: CASSFPTLGAYTQYF.

The chain couples TRBV28 to TRBJ1-6, with D possibly being TRBD1 (5 bases). Trimming shortened V by 10 bases and J by 7 bases, and 11 bases separated the two germline ends. The germline gives CDR1 MDHEN, CDR2 SYDVKM. The CDR3 length is 12 residues. CDR3 coding DNA: TGTGCCATCTCGGGGGGGAATTCACCCCTCCACTTT. Encoded protein: CAISGGNSPLHF. Supplemented by reference TRBV28 and TRBJ1-6, the full variable domain reads DVKVTQSSRYLVKRTGEKVFLECVQDMDHENMFWYRQDPGLGLRLIYFSYDVKMKEKGDIPEGYSVSREKKERFSLILESASTNQTSMYLCAISGGNSPLHFGNGTRLTVT.

This chain joins TRBV28 and TRBJ1-5; 11 bases fit TRBD1. The CDR3 has 18 residues. From germline, CDR1 is MDHEN and CDR2 SYDVKM. V trimming: 8 bases; J trimming: 0 bases; junction bases outside the gene matches: 12. This CDR3 reads CASGRTGGERDSNQPQHF. DNA of the CDR3: TGTGCCAGCGGAAGGACAGGGGGCGAAAGGGATAGCAATCAGCCCCAGCATTTT.

As concerns this clone: This sample also contains other DNA sequences that code for the same CDR3. The CDR3 loop is CASSYGDTEAFF. In DNA form, the CDR3 reads TGTGCCAGCAGCTACGGAGACACTGAAGCTTTCTTT. The chain combines TRBV5-6 with TRBJ1-1; D gene ambiguous. CDR3 length: 12 residues. V lost 3 bases to trimming and J lost 3 bases, with 6 bases between them. Looked up from germline, CDR1 is SGHDT and CDR2 is YYEEEE.

The chain couples TRBV7-3 to TRBJ2-1; 7 nucleotides agree with TRBD2. The CDR3 runs to 15 residues. Germline V gene sequence: CDR1 SGHTA, CDR2 FQGTGA. V gave up 4 bases and J gave up 6 bases; unmatched junction bases: 9. CDR3 sequence: CASSSGASGVNEQFF. The CDR3 bases are TGTGCCAGCAGCTCTGGGGCTAGCGGAGTCAATGAGCAGTTCTTC.

The V and J genes are TRBV10-3 and TRBJ2-7; D unresolved. The CDR3 contains 16 residues. Trimming cost V 3 bases and J 3 bases, with 18 bases left between them. Germline assignment: CDR1 ENHRY and CDR2 SYGVKD. The CDR3 sequence: CAISESSLGLIYEQYF. The CDR3 DNA reads TGTGCCATCAGTGAATCCAGCCTGGGCCTCATCTACGAGCAGTACTTC.

V gene TRBV27 combines with J gene TRBJ1-2; 8 bases line up with TRBD1. Trimming removed 5 bases from V and 1 base from J; junction bases left unmatched: 3. The CDR3 consists of 14 residues. CDR1 is MNHEY, CDR2 SMNVEV, per germline (reference sequence). CDR3 coding DNA: TGTGCCAGCAGTGCAGGGGGCCGTAACTATGGCTACACCTTC. This gives the protein CASSAGGRNYGYTF.

A few counts support this clone. CDR3 region: CASTTGTGEQYF. The CDR3 bases are TGTGCCAGCACCACAGGGACGGGCGAGCAGTACTTC. The chain is built from TRBV6-5 and TRBJ2-7; TRBD1 might be the D (6 bases). CDR3 length: 12 amino acids. Between the trimmed V and J ends, which lost 7 bases and 6 bases, there was a span of 13 bases. Germline V gives CDR1 MNHEY, CDR2 SVGAGI.

The rearrangement uses TRBV7-9 and TRBJ1-2; 9 bases line up with TRBD1. The length of the CDR3 is 17 residues. V shed 4 bases and J 4 bases; nucleotides not matched to a gene: 13. In germline, CDR1 is SEHNR, CDR2 FQNEAQ (reference sequence). CDR3 bases: TGTGCCAGCAGCTACCGGACAGGGGAGGTTAGCGGCTATGGCTACACCTTC. Encoded protein: CASSYRTGEVSGYGYTF.

The rearrangement links TRBV6-1 to TRBJ2-5; no firm D call. Trimming removed 1 base from V and 14 bases from J, with 14 bases in between. The CDR3 is made up of 12 amino acids. Germline-derived CDR1 and CDR2 are MNHNS and SASEGT. The CDR3 here is CASSEGDISNYF. The CDR3 region has the DNA TGTGCCAGCAGTGAAGGCGACATCTCAAACTACTTC.

CDR3 in DNA: TGTGCCAGCAGCTCACAGGGAGGGGATCAGCCCCAGCATTTT. It translates to CASSSQGGDQPQHF. This chain links TRBV5-6 with TRBJ1-5, with a tentative D call TRBD1 (6 bases). The germline V gene has CDR1 SGHDT and CDR2 YYEEEE. V was shortened by 3 bases and J by 5 bases, with 12 bases between the two germline ends. This CDR3 contains 14 residues.